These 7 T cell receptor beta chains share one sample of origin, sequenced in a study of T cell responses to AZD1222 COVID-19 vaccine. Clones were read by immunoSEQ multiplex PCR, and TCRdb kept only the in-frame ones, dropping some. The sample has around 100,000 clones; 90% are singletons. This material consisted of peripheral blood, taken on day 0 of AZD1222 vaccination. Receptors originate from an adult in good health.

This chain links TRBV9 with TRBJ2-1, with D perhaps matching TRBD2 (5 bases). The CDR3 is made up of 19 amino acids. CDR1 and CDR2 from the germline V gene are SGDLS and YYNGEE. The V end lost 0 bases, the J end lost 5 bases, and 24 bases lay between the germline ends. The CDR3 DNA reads TGTGCCAGCAGCGTAGGCACCTATAACCGGGGTTTGCTCGACAATGAGCAGTTCTTC. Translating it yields CASSVGTYNRGLLDNEQFF.

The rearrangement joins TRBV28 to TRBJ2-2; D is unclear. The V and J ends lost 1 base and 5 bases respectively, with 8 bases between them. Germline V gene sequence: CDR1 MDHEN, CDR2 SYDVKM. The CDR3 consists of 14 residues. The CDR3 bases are TGTGCCAGCAGTTTATCCCTGGAAACCGGGGAGCTGTTTTTT. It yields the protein CASSLSLETGELFF.

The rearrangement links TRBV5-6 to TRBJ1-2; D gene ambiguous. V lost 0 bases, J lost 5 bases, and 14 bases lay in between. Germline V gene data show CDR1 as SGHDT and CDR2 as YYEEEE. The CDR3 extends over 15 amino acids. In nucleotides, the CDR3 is TGTGCCAGCAGCTTGGTTATGGGTCTAGAGTATGGCTACACCTTC. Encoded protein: CASSLVMGLEYGYTF.

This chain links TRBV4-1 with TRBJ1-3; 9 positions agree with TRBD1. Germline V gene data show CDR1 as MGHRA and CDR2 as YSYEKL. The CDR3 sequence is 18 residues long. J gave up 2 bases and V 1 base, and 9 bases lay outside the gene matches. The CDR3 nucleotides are TGCGCCAGCAGCCAAGGAGGGACAGGGAGGGTTGCTGGAAACACCATATATTTT. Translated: CASSQGGTGRVAGNTIYF.

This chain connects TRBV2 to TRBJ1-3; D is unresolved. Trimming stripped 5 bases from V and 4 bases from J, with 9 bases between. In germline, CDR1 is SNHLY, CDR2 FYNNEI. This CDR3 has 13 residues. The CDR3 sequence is CASSMEYGNTIYF. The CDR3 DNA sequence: TGTGCCAGCAGTATGGAGTACGGAAACACCATATATTTT.

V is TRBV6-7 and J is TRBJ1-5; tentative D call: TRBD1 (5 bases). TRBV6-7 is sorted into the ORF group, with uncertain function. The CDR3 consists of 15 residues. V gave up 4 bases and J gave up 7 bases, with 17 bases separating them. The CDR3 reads CASSSDEGEGQPQHF. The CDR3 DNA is TGTGCCAGCAGTTCCGATGAAGGGGAGGGACAGCCCCAGCATTTT.

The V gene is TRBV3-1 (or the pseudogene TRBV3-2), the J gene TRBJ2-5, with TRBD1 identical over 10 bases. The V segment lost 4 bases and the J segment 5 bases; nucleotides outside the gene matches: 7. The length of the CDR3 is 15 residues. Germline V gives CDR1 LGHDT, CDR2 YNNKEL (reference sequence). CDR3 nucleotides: TGTGCCAGCAGCCCCTTGACAGGGGGCTTGGAGACCCAGTACTTC. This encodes CASSPLTGGLETQYF.